A selection of T cell receptor beta chains follows, all from one sample in a study. Using its own MiXCR run on the 5' RACE reads, TCRdb lists one record per CDR3 protein. The sample yields about 40,000 distinct CDR3 sequences, approximately 20% seen once. The sample consisted of naive CD4+ T cells sorted from a lymph node. The source of these receptors is a female donor with breast cancer. Both conserved end residues are part of each CDR3. Fields, in order: V gene, D gene, J gene, clone size, CDR3 protein, CDR3 DNA. A D gene is named only where the DNA matches it firmly. The size entry is marked missing in some rows and otherwise reads once, few, many or a size class.

TRBV6-5	TRBD1	TRBJ1-2	many	CATYRGIYGYTF	TGTGCCACCTACAGGGGGATCTATGGCTACACCTTC
TRBV4-1	TRBD2	TRBJ2-1	-	CASSHRGTSVYNEQFF	TGCGCCAGCAGCCATCGCGGGACTAGCGTCTACAATGAGCAGTTCTTC
TRBV6-5	-	TRBJ1-2	few	CASSSHLTPGGYTF	TGTGCCAGCAGTTCCCACCTTACTCCCGGCGGCTACACCTTC
TRBV2	TRBD1	TRBJ2-5	few	CASSPRDSRKETQYF	TGTGCCAGCAGCCCCCGGGACAGTAGAAAAGAGACCCAGTACTTC
TRBV5-6	TRBD1	TRBJ1-1	many	CASRSGQGAEAFF	TGTGCCAGCAGGTCCGGACAGGGGGCTGAAGCTTTCTTT
TRBV24-1	-	TRBJ2-2	many	CATSDYKGGFSNTGELFF	TGTGCCACCAGTGATTATAAAGGCGGGTTCTCGAACACCGGGGAGCTGTTTTTT
TRBV5-1	-	TRBJ1-1	few	CASSLGGLSSEAFF	TGCGCCAGCAGCTTGGGAGGACTTAGTTCTGAAGCTTTCTTT
TRBV5-1	-	TRBJ2-6	medium-sized	CASSSLDSSGANVLTF	TGCGCCAGCAGCTCGCTAGATAGCTCTGGGGCCAACGTCCTGACTTTC
TRBV18	TRBD1	TRBJ2-7	-	CASSQSGTDVEQYF	TGTGCCAGCTCGCAGTCCGGGACAGATGTCGAGCAGTACTTC
TRBV12-3/TRBV12-4	TRBD1	TRBJ2-2	few	CASSRGGQAGELFF	TGTGCCAGCAGCCGTGGGGGACAGGCCGGGGAGCTGTTTTTT
TRBV20-1	TRBD2	TRBJ2-1	-	CSSLAGSWNEQFF	TGCAGCTCCTTAGCGGGTTCTTGGAATGAGCAGTTCTTC
TRBV5-1	-	TRBJ1-1	many	CASSPIRGANTEAFF	TGCGCCAGCAGCCCCATAAGAGGGGCGAACACTGAAGCTTTCTTT
TRBV9	-	TRBJ2-2	many	CASSVQGHTGELFF	TGTGCCAGCAGCGTACAGGGGCACACCGGGGAGCTGTTTTTT
TRBV5-1	TRBD1	TRBJ1-4	-	CASSPSTRDSHEKLFF	TGCGCCAGCAGCCCCTCCACCCGGGACAGCCATGAAAAACTGTTTTTT
TRBV12-3/TRBV12-4	TRBD1	TRBJ2-7	many	CASSLRDREGEQYF	TGTGCCAGCAGTTTAAGGGACAGGGAGGGCGAGCAGTACTTC
TRBV7-9	TRBD1	TRBJ1-2	many	CASSPQGVTGYTF	TGTGCCAGCAGCCCACAGGGGGTTACTGGCTACACCTTC
TRBV20-1	-	TRBJ1-3	few	CSATGSSGNTIYF	TGCAGTGCTACAGGGTCCTCTGGAAACACCATATATTTT
TRBV30	-	TRBJ2-2	-	CAWRRTGTRGELFF	TGTGCCTGGAGGCGAACAGGAACTAGGGGGGAGCTGTTTTTT
TRBV7-3	-	TRBJ1-5	many	CASSLLHFYQPQHF	TGTGCCAGCAGCTTACTCCATTTTTATCAGCCCCAGCATTTT
TRBV7-9	-	TRBJ1-2	-	CASSPRRSLYGYTF	TGTGCCAGCAGCCCCCGGAGAAGCCTCTATGGCTACACCTTC
TRBV28	-	TRBJ2-1	-	CASSLSSGAQFF	TGTGCCAGCAGTTTAAGCAGCGGAGCCCAGTTCTTC
TRBV6-5	-	TRBJ2-3	-	CASSYNPRRGTDTQYF	TGTGCCAGCAGTTACAATCCCAGACGGGGCACAGATACGCAGTATTTT
TRBV5-1	TRBD2	TRBJ2-1	few	CASSSGRASGIGEQFF	TGCGCCAGCAGCTCTGGCCGGGCTAGCGGTATCGGCGAGCAGTTCTTC
TRBV20-1	-	TRBJ1-1	many	CSARRSQGRGTEAFF	TGCAGTGCTAGACGGTCGCAGGGGAGGGGTACTGAAGCTTTCTTT
TRBV5-6	-	TRBJ2-1	-	CASSLAKRLRYNEQFF	TGTGCCAGCAGCTTGGCCAAGCGGCTGCGGTACAATGAGCAGTTCTTC
TRBV6-4	-	TRBJ1-6	-	CASRDSSWGTPLHF	TGTGCCAGCAGGGACTCGAGTTGGGGGACACCCCTCCACTTT
TRBV12-3/TRBV12-4	-	TRBJ2-1	-	CASSFSLEQFF	TGTGCCAGCAGTTTCTCTCTAGAGCAGTTCTTC
TRBV9	-	TRBJ2-3	few	CASSGAGLSTDTQYF	TGTGCCAGCAGCGGGGCGGGACTCAGCACAGATACGCAGTATTTT
TRBV5-5	-	TRBJ2-3	many	CASSLWGEADTQYF	TGTGCCAGCAGCTTGTGGGGCGAGGCAGATACGCAGTATTTT
TRBV7-2	TRBD1	TRBJ2-5	many	CASSLGQGVPETQYF	TGTGCCAGCAGCCTCGGACAGGGGGTCCCAGAGACCCAGTACTTC
TRBV5-1	-	TRBJ1-3	-	CASRIATGGSGNTIYF	TGCGCCAGCAGGATTGCTACGGGGGGCTCTGGAAACACCATATATTTT
TRBV7-9	-	TRBJ2-5	-	CASSIETQYF	TGTGCCAGCAGCATAGAGACCCAGTACTTC
TRBV28	TRBD1	TRBJ1-6	-	CASRPGTGGYNSPLHF	TGTGCCAGCAGGCCCGGGACAGGGGGCTATAATTCACCCCTCCACTTT
TRBV2	-	TRBJ2-2	many	CASTLSGELFF	TGTGCCAGCACTCTGTCCGGGGAGCTGTTTTTT
TRBV5-1	-	TRBJ2-4	few	CASSRARENIQYF	TGCGCCAGCAGTAGGGCGAGGGAAAACATTCAGTACTTC
TRBV6-2/TRBV6-3	-	TRBJ1-2	many	CASIQRQTQYGYTF	TGTGCCAGCATTCAGAGGCAGACTCAGTATGGCTACACCTTC
TRBV19	-	TRBJ1-5	-	CASSIDLGRPQHF	TGTGCCAGTAGTATAGACCTGGGGAGGCCCCAGCATTTT
TRBV3-1	-	TRBJ2-4	-	CASSQVENIQYF	TGTGCCAGCAGCCAAGTGGAAAACATTCAGTACTTC
TRBV7-2	-	TRBJ1-5	-	CASSLWASNQPQHF	TGTGCCAGCAGCTTATGGGCTTCCAATCAGCCCCAGCATTTT
TRBV7-2	-	TRBJ1-1	-	CASSLAVGQAFF	TGTGCCAGCAGCTTAGCGGTCGGGCAAGCTTTCTTT
TRBV12-3/TRBV12-4	TRBD2	TRBJ2-3	many	CASSFTAGDTSDTQYF	TGTGCCAGCAGTTTTACAGCGGGAGATACCTCCGATACGCAGTATTTT
TRBV5-1	-	TRBJ2-7	few	CASSLAPESREQYF	TGCGCCAGCAGCTTGGCCCCGGAGAGTAGAGAGCAGTACTTC
TRBV5-1	TRBD1	TRBJ2-7	-	CASSPGQGGTYEQYF	TGCGCCAGCAGCCCGGGACAGGGGGGAACTTACGAGCAGTACTTC
TRBV29-1	TRBD2	TRBJ2-3	-	CSVASGVSTDTQYF	TGCAGCGTGGCTAGCGGGGTTAGCACAGATACGCAGTATTTT
TRBV7-3	TRBD2	TRBJ2-5	many	CASSRRGRETQYF	TGTGCCAGCAGCCGCCGCGGGAGGGAGACCCAGTACTTC
TRBV27	TRBD1	TRBJ2-1	-	CASSLWDRLYNEQFF	TGTGCCAGCAGTTTATGGGACAGACTGTACAATGAGCAGTTCTTC
TRBV20-1	-	TRBJ1-2	-	CSASLGAGQGYTF	TGCAGTGCTAGTCTCGGGGCCGGGCAAGGCTACACCTTC
TRBV6-5	-	TRBJ1-2	few	CASSDRRRGYTF	TGTGCCAGCAGTGACCGACGGCGGGGCTACACCTTC
TRBV10-3	TRBD1	TRBJ2-7	many	CAAQRDRSSYEQYF	TGTGCCGCCCAACGGGACAGGTCCTCCTACGAGCAGTACTTC
TRBV6-6	-	TRBJ1-2	few	CASRASNYGYTF	TGTGCCAGCAGGGCCTCTAACTATGGCTACACCTTC
TRBV5-1	-	TRBJ2-1	few	CASRTTPLADEQFF	TGCGCCAGCCGGACCACCCCGTTAGCGGATGAGCAGTTCTTC
TRBV5-1	-	TRBJ2-5	many	CASSPLGGQETQYF	TGCGCCAGCAGTCCATTGGGGGGCCAGGAGACCCAGTACTTC
TRBV5-4	-	TRBJ2-5	few	CASSVALLSETQYF	TGTGCCAGCAGCGTCGCACTACTATCGGAGACCCAGTACTTC
TRBV5-1	TRBD1	TRBJ2-7	-	CASSLGTGGPYEQYF	TGCGCCAGCAGCTTGGGGACAGGGGGCCCCTACGAGCAGTACTTC
TRBV6-5	-	TRBJ1-2	-	CASRNAGAGVSSEGYTF	TGTGCCAGCAGAAACGCTGGGGCAGGGGTTAGCAGTGAAGGCTACACCTTC
TRBV6-6	TRBD1	TRBJ1-1	-	CASRDRETFF	TGTGCCAGCAGGGACAGGGAAACTTTCTTT
TRBV7-8	TRBD1	TRBJ2-2	few	CASQGQGNTGELFF	TGTGCCAGCCAGGGACAGGGGAACACCGGGGAGCTGTTTTTT